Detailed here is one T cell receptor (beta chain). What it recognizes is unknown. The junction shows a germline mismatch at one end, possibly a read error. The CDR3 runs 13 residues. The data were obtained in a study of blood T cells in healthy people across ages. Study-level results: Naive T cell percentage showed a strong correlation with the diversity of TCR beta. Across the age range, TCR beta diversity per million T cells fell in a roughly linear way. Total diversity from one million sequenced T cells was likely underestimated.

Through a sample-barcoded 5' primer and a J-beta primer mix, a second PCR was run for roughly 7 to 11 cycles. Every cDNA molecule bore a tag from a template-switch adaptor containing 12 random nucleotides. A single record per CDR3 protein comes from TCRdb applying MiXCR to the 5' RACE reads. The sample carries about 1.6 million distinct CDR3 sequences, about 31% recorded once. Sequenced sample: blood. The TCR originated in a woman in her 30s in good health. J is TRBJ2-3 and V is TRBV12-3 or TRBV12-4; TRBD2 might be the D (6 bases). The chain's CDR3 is CASSRGRTDTEYF. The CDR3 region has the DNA TGTGCCAGCAGCCGGGGGAGAACAGATACGGAGTATTTT.